Included here is one T cell receptor (beta chain) sequence, with context. The antigen remains unidentified. This specimen comes from a study of cytomegalovirus exposure and HLA in healthy donors. Study context: A previous analysis identified 95 million to 120 million unique TCR beta sequences derived from some 170 million T cells.

Study observations and caveats: Researchers counted around 160 TCR beta chains as cytomegalovirus-associated.

The CDR3 runs 15 residues. Germline V gene data show CDR1 as MNHEY and CDR2 as SVGAGI. V was trimmed by 5 bases and J by 5 bases, leaving 18 bases between them. It was with 60 Vbeta and 13 Jbeta primers that the PCR ran. Sequencing was performed with immunoSEQ multiplex PCR; in TCRdb, only in-frame clones are kept and a portion is missing. The sample has under 250,000 clones; 65% to 90% are singletons. The sample was PBMCs. The origin of this receptor is a woman between 50 and 59 years old in good health and CMV-seronegative. The gene calls are TRBV6-5 and TRBJ2-5, with D unresolved. Written as DNA, the CDR3 is TGTGCCAGCAGTCCCAGGCTAAGACCGGCCGAGACCCAGTACTTC. As protein: CASSPRLRPAETQYF.